The rows below give T cell receptor beta chains drawn from one sample of a study of cytomegalovirus exposure and HLA in healthy donors. Assay: immunoSEQ multiplex PCR; the TCRdb copy retains only in-frame clones and omits some. The sample records roughly 120,000 clones, approximately 69% being singletons. The specimen was PBMCs. The receptors were gathered from a woman in her forties or fifties in good health and CMV-seropositive. Both conserved end residues are part of each CDR3. The order of the fields is clone size, V gene, D gene, J gene, CDR3 DNA, CDR3 protein. The D gene is left open where the match is weak. Rows may omit the clone size; those that give it use once, few, many or a size class.

clone_size: NA; v_call: TRBV7-8; d_call: NA; j_call: TRBJ2-7; cdr3_nt: TGTGCCAGCAGCTCAGAGGGACTGAGCTACGAGCAGTACTTC; cdr3_aa: CASSSEGLSYEQYF
clone_size: NA; v_call: TRBV9; d_call: TRBD1; j_call: TRBJ2-2; cdr3_nt: TGTGCCAGCAGCGTGGACAGGGGGCGCACCGGGGAGCTGTTTTTT; cdr3_aa: CASSVDRGRTGELFF
clone_size: NA; v_call: TRBV10-3; d_call: TRBD1; j_call: TRBJ2-3; cdr3_nt: TGTGCCATCAGTGAGCCATGGACAGGGACAGATACGCAGTATTTT; cdr3_aa: CAISEPWTGTDTQYF
clone_size: NA; v_call: TRBV28; d_call: TRBD1; j_call: TRBJ1-2; cdr3_nt: TGTGCCAGCAGTTTAGGGGACAGTTATAACTATGGCTACACCTTC; cdr3_aa: CASSLGDSYNYGYTF
clone_size: NA; v_call: TRBV6-6; d_call: NA; j_call: TRBJ1-2; cdr3_nt: TGTGCCAGCAGCCGCCCCGGGGACTCAAAAGAAGATGGCTACACCTTC; cdr3_aa: CASSRPGDSKEDGYTF
clone_size: once; v_call: TRBV11-3; d_call: NA; j_call: TRBJ2-3; cdr3_nt: TGTGCCAGCAGCTTAGGAGGATCCCAACCAGATACGCAGTATTTT; cdr3_aa: CASSLGGSQPDTQYF
clone_size: few; v_call: TRBV19; d_call: TRBD1; j_call: TRBJ1-2; cdr3_nt: TGTGCCAGTAGTACGACAGGGAAGGCCTATGGCTACACCTTC; cdr3_aa: CASSTTGKAYGYTF
clone_size: few; v_call: TRBV9; d_call: NA; j_call: TRBJ2-6; cdr3_nt: TGTGCCAGCAGCGCTTCGAAGACAGTCGCTGGGGCCAACGTCCTGACTTTC; cdr3_aa: CASSASKTVAGANVLTF
clone_size: NA; v_call: TRBV6-1; d_call: TRBD1; j_call: TRBJ1-4; cdr3_nt: TGTGCCAGCAGTCAGGACAGGAGGGGCGAAAAACTGTTTTTT; cdr3_aa: CASSQDRRGEKLFF
clone_size: few; v_call: TRBV5-4; d_call: TRBD1; j_call: TRBJ2-7; cdr3_nt: TGTGCCAGCAGCCGCACCCGGGACAGTGACTCCTACGAGCAGTACTTC; cdr3_aa: CASSRTRDSDSYEQYF
clone_size: NA; v_call: TRBV28; d_call: TRBD2; j_call: TRBJ2-1; cdr3_nt: TGTGCCAGCAGTCCCGATAGCGGGAGGGTCAATGAGCAGTTCTTC; cdr3_aa: CASSPDSGRVNEQFF
clone_size: NA; v_call: TRBV29-1; d_call: NA; j_call: TRBJ2-2; cdr3_nt: TGCAGCGTTGAAGGGGGCGACCTTTTGAACACCGGGGAGCTGTTTTTT; cdr3_aa: CSVEGGDLLNTGELFF
clone_size: NA; v_call: TRBV19; d_call: NA; j_call: TRBJ2-7; cdr3_nt: TGTGCCAGTAGTATTGTCTTGAGGGAGTTCCACGAGCAGTACTTC; cdr3_aa: CASSIVLREFHEQYF
clone_size: NA; v_call: TRBV5-1; d_call: TRBD2; j_call: TRBJ2-3; cdr3_nt: TGCGCCAGCAGCTTGAGGACTAGCGGGGGGCAGAGTACGCAGTATTTT; cdr3_aa: CASSLRTSGGQSTQYF
clone_size: NA; v_call: TRBV5-6; d_call: TRBD1; j_call: TRBJ1-2; cdr3_nt: TGTGCCAGCAGCTGGACAGGGAAGAACGGCTACACCTTC; cdr3_aa: CASSWTGKNGYTF
clone_size: NA; v_call: TRBV5-8; d_call: TRBD1; j_call: TRBJ2-3; cdr3_nt: TGTGCCAGCAGCTGGGGACAGCGAACGGCCACAGATACGCAGTATTTT; cdr3_aa: CASSWGQRTATDTQYF
clone_size: NA; v_call: TRBV25-1; d_call: TRBD1; j_call: TRBJ1-1; cdr3_nt: TGTGCCAGCAGTGGGGGCCGGACAGGGACGAACACTGAAGCTTTCTTT; cdr3_aa: CASSGGRTGTNTEAFF
clone_size: few; v_call: TRBV10-3; d_call: NA; j_call: TRBJ2-5; cdr3_nt: TGTGCCATCAGACAGGACAGCCAAGAGACCCAGTACTTC; cdr3_aa: CAIRQDSQETQYF
clone_size: NA; v_call: TRBV27; d_call: NA; j_call: TRBJ2-3; cdr3_nt: TGTGCCAGCAGTTCTCAGGGGAATACGCAGTATTTT; cdr3_aa: CASSSQGNTQYF
clone_size: NA; v_call: TRBV30; d_call: TRBD2; j_call: TRBJ2-7; cdr3_nt: TGTGCCTGGAGTGTACGAAGCGGGAGGACCTACGAGCAGTACTTC; cdr3_aa: CAWSVRSGRTYEQYF
clone_size: NA; v_call: TRBV28; d_call: TRBD2; j_call: TRBJ2-7; cdr3_nt: TGTGCCAGCAGTATAAGGACTAGCGGTTCCTACGAGCAGTACTTC; cdr3_aa: CASSIRTSGSYEQYF
clone_size: NA; v_call: TRBV30; d_call: NA; j_call: TRBJ1-5; cdr3_nt: TGTGCCTGGAGTCTGCCGGGGGGTCCCCAGCATTTT; cdr3_aa: CAWSLPGGPQHF
clone_size: NA; v_call: TRBV5-4; d_call: NA; j_call: TRBJ2-7; cdr3_nt: TGTGCCAGCAGCCAACCTGACAGGTCGTCCTACGAGCAGTACTTC; cdr3_aa: CASSQPDRSSYEQYF
clone_size: NA; v_call: TRBV6-1; d_call: NA; j_call: TRBJ2-5; cdr3_nt: TGTGCCAGCAGTGAAAAAGGAGGGTTAGAGACCCAGTACTTC; cdr3_aa: CASSEKGGLETQYF
clone_size: NA; v_call: TRBV18; d_call: TRBD1; j_call: TRBJ1-4; cdr3_nt: TGTGCCAGCTCACCAACGACTACCGGGACAGGGGGCGTCACTAATGAAAAACTGTTTTTT; cdr3_aa: CASSPTTTGTGGVTNEKLFF
clone_size: NA; v_call: TRBV6-5; d_call: TRBD2; j_call: TRBJ2-2; cdr3_nt: TGTGCCAGCAGTTACTCGGCGGGAGTCCCCGGGGAGCTGTTTTTT; cdr3_aa: CASSYSAGVPGELFF
clone_size: NA; v_call: TRBV30; d_call: NA; j_call: TRBJ2-7; cdr3_nt: TGTGCCTGGAGTGAGGGGGTTATCTACGAGCAGTACTTC; cdr3_aa: CAWSEGVIYEQYF
clone_size: NA; v_call: TRBV6-1; d_call: TRBD1; j_call: TRBJ1-5; cdr3_nt: TGTGCCAGCAGTGGGGGACAGGGGGCATACCAGCCCCAGCATTTT; cdr3_aa: CASSGGQGAYQPQHF
clone_size: NA; v_call: TRBV7-8; d_call: NA; j_call: TRBJ1-1; cdr3_nt: TGTGCCAGCAGCTTCGACAGTGGCACATGGAGCACTGAAGCTTTCTTT; cdr3_aa: CASSFDSGTWSTEAFF
clone_size: NA; v_call: TRBV4-2; d_call: TRBD1; j_call: TRBJ2-7; cdr3_nt: TGTGCCAGCAGCCAGTCTTACCCGGGACAGTTTTACGAGCAGTACTTC; cdr3_aa: CASSQSYPGQFYEQYF
clone_size: few; v_call: TRBV4-3; d_call: NA; j_call: TRBJ1-1; cdr3_nt: TGCGCCAGCAGCCAACAAAGGGGAGGGGGGGCTTTCTTT; cdr3_aa: CASSQQRGGGAFF
clone_size: NA; v_call: TRBV2; d_call: NA; j_call: TRBJ2-3; cdr3_nt: TGTGCCAGCAGTGAGAGTACGCAGTATTTT; cdr3_aa: CASSESTQYF
clone_size: NA; v_call: TRBV19; d_call: NA; j_call: TRBJ1-5; cdr3_nt: TGTGCCAGTAGTATCGGCCAGGGCAATCAGCCCCAGCATTTT; cdr3_aa: CASSIGQGNQPQHF
clone_size: few; v_call: TRBV7-2; d_call: NA; j_call: TRBJ2-7; cdr3_nt: TGTGCCAGCAGCTTAGGACCCCAGGGTACCTACGAGCAGTACTTC; cdr3_aa: CASSLGPQGTYEQYF
clone_size: NA; v_call: TRBV19; d_call: TRBD2; j_call: TRBJ2-7; cdr3_nt: TGTGCCAGTAGTATAGGTAGCGGGAGTCTCTCCTTCTACGAGCAGTACTTC; cdr3_aa: CASSIGSGSLSFYEQYF
clone_size: once; v_call: TRBV7-9; d_call: TRBD2; j_call: TRBJ2-5; cdr3_nt: TGTGCCAGCAGCTTACTGGGGGGGGGTAAACAGACCCAGTACTTC; cdr3_aa: CASSLLGGGKQTQYF
clone_size: NA; v_call: TRBV4-1; d_call: NA; j_call: TRBJ2-3; cdr3_nt: TGCGCCAGCAGCCAAGAGGCGGCGGCTAGCACAGATACGCAGTATTTT; cdr3_aa: CASSQEAAASTDTQYF
clone_size: NA; v_call: TRBV5-4; d_call: NA; j_call: TRBJ2-7; cdr3_nt: TGTGTGTACAGGGCTAACCTGTACGAGCAGTACTTC; cdr3_aa: CVYRANLYEQYF
clone_size: NA; v_call: TRBV7-8; d_call: TRBD2; j_call: TRBJ2-1; cdr3_nt: TGTGCCAGCAGCTTAGAACTAGCGGGAGTTACCCCTGAGCAGTTCTTC; cdr3_aa: CASSLELAGVTPEQFF
clone_size: few; v_call: TRBV30; d_call: NA; j_call: TRBJ1-2; cdr3_nt: TGTGCCAGTACAGGGAGTGGCTATGGCTACACCTTC; cdr3_aa: CASTGSGYGYTF
clone_size: once; v_call: TRBV28; d_call: TRBD1; j_call: TRBJ1-2; cdr3_nt: TGTGCCAGCAGTCCTCGGACAGGGGGCCTCTATGGCTACACCTTC; cdr3_aa: CASSPRTGGLYGYTF
clone_size: NA; v_call: TRBV28; d_call: NA; j_call: TRBJ1-5; cdr3_nt: TGTGCCAGCAGTTTGGAGGGTTCCTACAATCAGCCCCAGCATTTT; cdr3_aa: CASSLEGSYNQPQHF
clone_size: NA; v_call: TRBV11-2; d_call: NA; j_call: TRBJ2-3; cdr3_nt: TGTGCCAGCAGCCTTGACAACGCCGCGGGAGATACGCAGTATTTT; cdr3_aa: CASSLDNAAGDTQYF
clone_size: once; v_call: TRBV6-4; d_call: TRBD1; j_call: TRBJ1-5; cdr3_nt: TGTGCCAGCATAGAACAGGGGCTTCCTGGTCAGCCCCAGCATTTT; cdr3_aa: CASIEQGLPGQPQHF
clone_size: NA; v_call: TRBV28; d_call: NA; j_call: TRBJ1-1; cdr3_nt: TGTGCCAGCAGTTTAGAAGGGACAATCGGAGCAGAAGCTTTCTTT; cdr3_aa: CASSLEGTIGAEAFF
clone_size: NA; v_call: TRBV13; d_call: TRBD1; j_call: TRBJ1-1; cdr3_nt: TGTGCCAGCAGCAACCGGGACAGGGGTGTTGGTGAAGCTTTCTTT; cdr3_aa: CASSNRDRGVGEAFF
clone_size: once; v_call: TRBV25-1; d_call: NA; j_call: TRBJ1-5; cdr3_nt: TGTGCCAGCATTTGCGATCAGCCCCAGCATTTT; cdr3_aa: CASICDQPQHF
clone_size: NA; v_call: TRBV6-5; d_call: NA; j_call: TRBJ2-7; cdr3_nt: TGTGCCAGCAGCCACGGGGTGGACTACGAGCAGTACTTC; cdr3_aa: CASSHGVDYEQYF
clone_size: few; v_call: TRBV19; d_call: TRBD1; j_call: TRBJ2-7; cdr3_nt: TGTGCCAGTAGTATATCCGCCGGGACAGGCCCCTACGAGCAGTACTTC; cdr3_aa: CASSISAGTGPYEQYF
clone_size: NA; v_call: TRBV5-1; d_call: NA; j_call: TRBJ1-1; cdr3_nt: TGCGCCAGCAGCTTACTGGCTACGGGGATGAACACTGAAGCTTTCTTT; cdr3_aa: CASSLLATGMNTEAFF
clone_size: NA; v_call: TRBV7-6; d_call: NA; j_call: TRBJ1-2; cdr3_nt: TGTGCCAGCAGCGCCCAGGGGTTCTATGGCTACACCTTC; cdr3_aa: CASSAQGFYGYTF
clone_size: NA; v_call: TRBV2; d_call: TRBD2; j_call: TRBJ2-7; cdr3_nt: TGTGCCAGCAGTGAAGCTCCGGGACTAGTAGTCCAGCAGTACTTC; cdr3_aa: CASSEAPGLVVQQYF
clone_size: NA; v_call: TRBV2; d_call: TRBD2; j_call: TRBJ2-2; cdr3_nt: TGTGCCAGCAGTGGAGTTACGGGGGGGACCGGGGAGCTGTTTTTT; cdr3_aa: CASSGVTGGTGELFF
clone_size: NA; v_call: TRBV2; d_call: NA; j_call: TRBJ1-5; cdr3_nt: TGTGCCAGCAGACCTGGGGCATCTTATAGCAATCAGCCCCAGCATTTT; cdr3_aa: CASRPGASYSNQPQHF
clone_size: NA; v_call: TRBV5-1; d_call: TRBD1; j_call: TRBJ1-1; cdr3_nt: TGCGCCAGCAGCACGACAGGGCAGAACACTGAAGCTTTCTTT; cdr3_aa: CASSTTGQNTEAFF
clone_size: NA; v_call: TRBV4-2; d_call: TRBD2; j_call: TRBJ2-7; cdr3_nt: TGTGCCAGCAGCCGAGGACTAGCCTCCTACGAGCAGTACTTC; cdr3_aa: CASSRGLASYEQYF
clone_size: NA; v_call: TRBV4-2; d_call: NA; j_call: TRBJ2-1; cdr3_nt: TGTGCCAGCAGCCAAGATGGTCTGGTGGGCGTTCCTAATGAGCAGTTCTTC; cdr3_aa: CASSQDGLVGVPNEQFF
clone_size: NA; v_call: TRBV19; d_call: NA; j_call: TRBJ1-6; cdr3_nt: TGTGCCAGTAGTATGTACAGGGCGGATTCACCCCTCCACTTT; cdr3_aa: CASSMYRADSPLHF
clone_size: NA; v_call: TRBV7-9; d_call: NA; j_call: TRBJ2-1; cdr3_nt: TGTGCCAGCAGCCCCTCTAGCGTCTCCTACAATGAGCAGTTCTTC; cdr3_aa: CASSPSSVSYNEQFF
clone_size: NA; v_call: TRBV7-2; d_call: TRBD1; j_call: TRBJ2-5; cdr3_nt: TGTGCCAGCAGCTTAGCGGGACAGGGGGCTGGTGAGACCCAGTACTTC; cdr3_aa: CASSLAGQGAGETQYF